This record looks at one TCR beta chain sequence and its context. The antigen remains undetermined. The junction had 3 bases not matched to a gene; V was cut back by 2 bases and J by 2 bases. The CDR3 spans 16 residues. CDR1 SEHNR and CDR2 FQNEAQ come from the germline V gene (reference sequence). MiXCR was run by TCRdb on the RT-PCR reads, yielding one entry per CDR3 protein. The sample has about 780,000 distinct CDR3 sequences; approximately 18% are singletons. The source of the sample is a study of response to subunit inactivated influenza vaccine. General study points: Authors suggested seasonal influenza vaccinations each recruit few new T cells.

Sample: PBMCs from blood, taken 4 to 6 days after vaccination. This TCR came from a man in his forties or fifties who received an inactivated influenza vaccine. The chain is built from TRBV7-9 and TRBJ2-2; TRBD2 aligns across 9 bases. CDR3 region: CASSLRAGGNTGELFF. The CDR3 nucleotides read TGTGCCAGCAGCTTACGAGCGGGGGGTAACACCGGGGAGCTGTTTTTT.